The TCR beta chain under discussion was sequenced for a study of cytomegalovirus exposure and HLA in healthy donors. This PCR relied on a set of 60 Vbeta primers and 13 Jbeta primers. Method: immunoSEQ multiplex PCR; TCRdb's copy keeps in-frame clones and lacks some. This table holds more than 85,000 clones, around four fifths found once. V was pared by 7 bases and J by 4 bases, with 9 bases of the junction left unmatched. This CDR3 comprises 17 residues. Germline-derived CDR1 and CDR2 are SGHVS and FQNEAQ. Source material: PBMCs. The chain carries TRBV7-8 and TRBJ2-1, with 14 bases lining up with TRBD2. The source is a boy aged 5-17 years in good health and CMV-seronegative. CDR3 in amino acids: CASNGGTSGRDYNEQFF. The CDR3 DNA sequence: TGTGCCAGCAACGGTGGGACTAGCGGGAGAGATTACAATGAGCAGTTCTTC.